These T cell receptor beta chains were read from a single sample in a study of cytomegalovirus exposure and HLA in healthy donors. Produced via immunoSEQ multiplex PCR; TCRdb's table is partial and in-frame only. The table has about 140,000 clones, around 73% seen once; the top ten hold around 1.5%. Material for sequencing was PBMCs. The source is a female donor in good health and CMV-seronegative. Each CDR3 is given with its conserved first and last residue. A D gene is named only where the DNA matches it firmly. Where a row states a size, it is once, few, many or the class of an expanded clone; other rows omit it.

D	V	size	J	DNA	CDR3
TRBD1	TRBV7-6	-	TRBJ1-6	TGTGCCAGCAGCTTACAGGGGGCAGGTTCACCCCTCCACTTT	CASSLQGAGSPLHF
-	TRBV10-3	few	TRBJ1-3	TGTGCCATCGAGGGAGGGCAGAGCTCTGGAAACACCATATATTTT	CAIEGGQSSGNTIYF
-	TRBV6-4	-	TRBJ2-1	TGTGCCAGCAGTGACGCTAGCTCGGGAAGCTCCTACAATGAGCAGTTCTTC	CASSDASSGSSYNEQFF
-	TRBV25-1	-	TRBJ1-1	TGTGCCAGCAGTGAATCGGGGGGACGGCTGAACACTGAAGCTTTCTTT	CASSESGGRLNTEAFF
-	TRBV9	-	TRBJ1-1	TGTGCCAGCAGCGCAGCAGTGGGGACTGGGAGGACTGAAGCTTTCTTT	CASSAAVGTGRTEAFF
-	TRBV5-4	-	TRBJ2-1	TGTGCCAGCAGCCCTCAGGGGCTCTCCTACAATGAGCAGTTCTTC	CASSPQGLSYNEQFF
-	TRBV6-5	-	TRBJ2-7	TGTGCCAGCAGTTCGGGGGGCGTGGGCCAGAGCGAGCAGTACTTC	CASSSGGVGQSEQYF
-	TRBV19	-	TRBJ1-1	TGTGCCAGTATCACCTCGGGTGATCCCACTGAAGCTTTCTTT	CASITSGDPTEAFF
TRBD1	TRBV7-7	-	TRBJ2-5	TGTGCCAGCAGCTTAGAATCCTCGGGCAGGGGGCGGGAGACCCAGTACTTC	CASSLESSGRGRETQYF
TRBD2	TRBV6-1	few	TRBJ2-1	TGTGCCAGCAGGAGCGGGAGGGCCCACAATGAGCAGTTCTTC	CASRSGRAHNEQFF
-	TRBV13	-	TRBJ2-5	TGTGCCAGCAGCTCCGGAGAGACCCAGTACTTC	CASSSGETQYF
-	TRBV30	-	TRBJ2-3	TGTGCCTGGAGTGTCATGACAGCAGATACGCAGTATTTT	CAWSVMTADTQYF
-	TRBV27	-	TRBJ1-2	TGTGCCAGCAGCCCACCCCCGGGACTGAGCCCTAACTATGGCTACACCTTC	CASSPPPGLSPNYGYTF
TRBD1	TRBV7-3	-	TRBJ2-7	TGTGCCAGCAGCTTGACAGGGACCTACGAGCAGTACTTC	CASSLTGTYEQYF
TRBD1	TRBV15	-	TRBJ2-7	TGTGCCACCGGCGGGACAGGGGGGTACGAGCAGTACTTC	CATGGTGGYEQYF
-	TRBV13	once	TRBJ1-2	TGTGCCAGCAGCTTCGGACAGAACTATGGCTACACCTTC	CASSFGQNYGYTF
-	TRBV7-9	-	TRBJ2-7	TGTGCCAGCAGCTTAGTTATTGACAGAACCTACGAGCAGTACTTC	CASSLVIDRTYEQYF
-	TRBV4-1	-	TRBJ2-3	TGCGCCAGCAGCCAAGAATCGGAGCGGAACACAGATACGCAGTATTTT	CASSQESERNTDTQYF
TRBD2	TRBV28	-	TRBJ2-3	TGTGCCAGCAGTCCCCGACTAGCGGGAGGAACAGATACGCAGTATTTT	CASSPRLAGGTDTQYF
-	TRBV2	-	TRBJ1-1	TGTGCCAGCTTTTTTGGAGGGGCAAACACTGAAGCTTTCTTT	CASFFGGANTEAFF
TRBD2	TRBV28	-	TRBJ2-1	TGTGCCAGCAGTTTGGTCGGGGGGGGTGCCTACAATGAGCAGTTCTTC	CASSLVGGGAYNEQFF
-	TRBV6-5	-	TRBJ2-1	TGTGCCAGCAGCCAGACTAGTCTCTACAATGAGCAGTTCTTC	CASSQTSLYNEQFF
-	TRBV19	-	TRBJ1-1	TGTGCCAGTAGTAGATCAGGGAGGGCTTTCTTT	CASSRSGRAFF
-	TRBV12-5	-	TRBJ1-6	TGTGCTAGTGGCCTGTCGCAGGGTAATTCACCCCTCCACTTT	CASGLSQGNSPLHF
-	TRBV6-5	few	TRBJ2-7	TGTGCCAGCAGTTACTCGACAGACTCCCGCTACGAGCAGTACTTC	CASSYSTDSRYEQYF
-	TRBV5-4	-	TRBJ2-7	TGTGCCAGCAGCTTGTATCACACAGGGGAGCAGTACTTC	CASSLYHTGEQYF
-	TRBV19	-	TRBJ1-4	TGTGCCAGTAGGTCCTGGGACACTAAAGAAAAACTGTTTTTT	CASRSWDTKEKLFF
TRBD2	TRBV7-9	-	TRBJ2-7	TGTTCCAGCAGACTCTTAGCGGGAGGGCGTAACCGAGGGTACTTC	CSSRLLAGGRNRGYF
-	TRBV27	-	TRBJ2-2	TGTGCCAGCAGTAAACGGACAGAGAACACCGGGGAGCTGTTTTTT	CASSKRTENTGELFF
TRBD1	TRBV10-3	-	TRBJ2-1	TGTGCCATCAGCCCAGGACAGGGGAAGAATGAGCAGTTCTTC	CAISPGQGKNEQFF
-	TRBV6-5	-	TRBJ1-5	TGTGCCAGCAGTTACAACAGGAACCTTCATCAGCCCCAGCATTTT	CASSYNRNLHQPQHF
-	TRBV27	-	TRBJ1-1	TGTGCCAGCAGTTTAGCCCCGCCGGGGGGTACTGAAGCTTTCTTT	CASSLAPPGGTEAFF
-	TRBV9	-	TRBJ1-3	TGTGCCAGCAGCGTAGAACTGAACTCTGGAAACACCATATATTTT	CASSVELNSGNTIYF
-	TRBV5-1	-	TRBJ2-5	TGCGCCAGCAGCTCGCCAGGGAAAGAGACCCAGTACTTC	CASSSPGKETQYF
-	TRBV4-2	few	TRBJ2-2	TGTGCCAGCAGCCACGGGGGTTCCACCGGGGAGCTGTTTTTT	CASSHGGSTGELFF
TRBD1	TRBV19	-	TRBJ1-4	TGTGCCAGTACCGGGACAGGGCATGAAAAACTGTTTTTT	CASTGTGHEKLFF
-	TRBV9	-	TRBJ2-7	TGTGCCAGCAGCGTCAAAGGGGCAGGCTACGAGCAGTACTTC	CASSVKGAGYEQYF
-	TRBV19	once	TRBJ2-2	TGTGCCAGTAGAGGTGTCTGGAACACGGGGACCGGGGAGCTGTTTTTT	CASRGVWNTGTGELFF
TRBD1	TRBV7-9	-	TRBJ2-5	TGTGCCAGCAGCTTTGGGACAGGGGGCGAAGAGACCCAGTACTTC	CASSFGTGGEETQYF
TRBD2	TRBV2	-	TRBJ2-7	TGTGCCAGCACCGGTCGCCCGGGGGGGACTAGCGTACCCTACGAGCAGTACTTC	CASTGRPGGTSVPYEQYF
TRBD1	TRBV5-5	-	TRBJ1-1	TGTGCCAGCAGCTTGAGTGTGAGGAATACAGGGGGCACTGAAGCTTTCTTT	CASSLSVRNTGGTEAFF
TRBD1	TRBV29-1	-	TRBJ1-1	TGCAGCGTTGATTCGATGGACAGGGGGTTGAACACTGAAGCTTTCTTT	CSVDSMDRGLNTEAFF
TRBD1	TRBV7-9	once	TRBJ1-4	TGTGCCAGCGTAAGACAGGGATCCGAAAAACTGTTTTTT	CASVRQGSEKLFF
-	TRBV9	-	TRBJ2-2	TGTGCCAGCAGCCTCCAGACTTCGGCCGGGGAGCTGTTTTTT	CASSLQTSAGELFF
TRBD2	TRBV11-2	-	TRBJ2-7	TGTGCCAGCAGCTTAGGCGCGGGAGGAGGGTACGAGCAGTACTTC	CASSLGAGGGYEQYF